This TCR beta chain came from a study of PD-L1 blockade in urothelial cancer. Study-level background: In the mid-2010s, patients got going on atezolizumab, taking 1,200 mg intravenously every 3 weeks. Bladder-origin urothelial cancer in males covered most of the roughly 29 patients.

The CDR3 covers 14 residues. From germline, CDR1 is GTSNPN and CDR2 SVGIG (reference sequence). Trimming left V 0 bases short and J 2 bases short, with 11 bases between. The time point was: pretreatment peripheral blood. In each PCR, synthetic TCR analog templates were spiked in. Produced via immunoSEQ multiplex PCR; TCRdb's table is partial and in-frame only. This sample has roughly 87,000 clones, with more than 80% found just once. This chain uses TRBV30 with TRBJ2-7; maybe TRBD1 (6 bases). The sample in question was PBMCs, obtained around atezolizumab (anti-PD-L1) treatment. The sequence derives from a woman over 75 with urothelial cancer. CDR3 protein: CAWSVKGHPYEQYF. As DNA, the CDR3 is TGTGCCTGGAGTGTAAAGGGACACCCCTACGAGCAGTACTTC. The variable domain in full, completed from reference TRBV30 and TRBJ2-7, reads SQTIHQWPATLVQPVGSPLSLECTVEGTSNPNLYWYRQAAGRGLQLLFYSVGIGQISSEVPQNLSASRPQDRQFILSSKKLLLSDSGFYLCAWSVKGHPYEQYFGPGTRLTVT.